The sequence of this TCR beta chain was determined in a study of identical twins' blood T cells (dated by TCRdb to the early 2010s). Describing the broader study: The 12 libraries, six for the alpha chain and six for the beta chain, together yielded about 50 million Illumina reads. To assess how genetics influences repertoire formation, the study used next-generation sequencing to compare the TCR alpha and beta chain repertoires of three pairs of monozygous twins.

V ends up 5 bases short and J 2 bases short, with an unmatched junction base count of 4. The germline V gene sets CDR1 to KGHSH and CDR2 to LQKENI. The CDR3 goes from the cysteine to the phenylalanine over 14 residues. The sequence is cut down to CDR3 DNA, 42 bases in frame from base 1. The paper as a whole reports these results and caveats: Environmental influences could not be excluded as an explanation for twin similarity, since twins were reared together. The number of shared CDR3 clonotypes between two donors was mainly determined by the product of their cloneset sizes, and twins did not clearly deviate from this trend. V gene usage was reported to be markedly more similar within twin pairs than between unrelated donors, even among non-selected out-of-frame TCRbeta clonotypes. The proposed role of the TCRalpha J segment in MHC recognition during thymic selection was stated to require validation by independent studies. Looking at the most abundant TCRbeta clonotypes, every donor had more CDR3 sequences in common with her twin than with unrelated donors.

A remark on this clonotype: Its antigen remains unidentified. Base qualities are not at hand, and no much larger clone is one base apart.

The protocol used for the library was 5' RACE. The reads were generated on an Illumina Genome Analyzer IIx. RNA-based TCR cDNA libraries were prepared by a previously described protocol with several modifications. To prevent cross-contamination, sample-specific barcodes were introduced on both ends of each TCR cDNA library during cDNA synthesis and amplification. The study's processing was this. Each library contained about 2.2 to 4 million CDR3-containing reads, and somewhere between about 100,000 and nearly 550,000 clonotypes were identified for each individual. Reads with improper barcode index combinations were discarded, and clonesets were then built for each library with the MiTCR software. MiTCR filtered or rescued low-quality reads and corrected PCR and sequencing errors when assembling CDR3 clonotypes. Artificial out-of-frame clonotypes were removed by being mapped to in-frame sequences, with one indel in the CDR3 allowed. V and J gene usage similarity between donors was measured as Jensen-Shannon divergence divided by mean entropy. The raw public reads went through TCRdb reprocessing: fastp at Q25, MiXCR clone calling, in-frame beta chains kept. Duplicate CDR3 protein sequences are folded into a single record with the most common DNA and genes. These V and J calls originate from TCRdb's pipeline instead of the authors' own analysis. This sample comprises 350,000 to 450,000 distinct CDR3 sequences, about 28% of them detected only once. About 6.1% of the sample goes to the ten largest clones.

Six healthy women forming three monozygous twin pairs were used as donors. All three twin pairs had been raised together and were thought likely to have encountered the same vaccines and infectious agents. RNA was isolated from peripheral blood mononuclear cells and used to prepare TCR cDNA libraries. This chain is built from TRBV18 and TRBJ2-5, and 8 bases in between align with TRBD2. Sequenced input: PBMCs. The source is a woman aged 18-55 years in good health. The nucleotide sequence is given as TGTGCCAGCTCATCTCCTAGCGGGCAAGAGACCCAGTACTTC. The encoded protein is CASSSPSGQETQYF.